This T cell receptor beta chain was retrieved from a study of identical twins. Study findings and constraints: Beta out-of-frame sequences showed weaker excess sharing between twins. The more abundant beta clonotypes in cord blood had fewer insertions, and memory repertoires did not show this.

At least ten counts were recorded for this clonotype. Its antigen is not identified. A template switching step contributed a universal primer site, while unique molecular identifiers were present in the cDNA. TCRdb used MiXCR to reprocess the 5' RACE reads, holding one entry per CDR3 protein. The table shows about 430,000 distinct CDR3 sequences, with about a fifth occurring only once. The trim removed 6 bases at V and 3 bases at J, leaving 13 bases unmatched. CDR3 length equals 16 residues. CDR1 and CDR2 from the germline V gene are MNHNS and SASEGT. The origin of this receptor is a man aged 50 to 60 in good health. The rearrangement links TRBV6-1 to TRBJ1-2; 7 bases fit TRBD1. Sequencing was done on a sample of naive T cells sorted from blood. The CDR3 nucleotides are TGTGCCAGCAGCGATACGACAGGGAAGAGTTACTATGGCTACACCTTC. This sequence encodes CASSDTTGKSYYGYTF.